This T cell receptor beta chain was recorded in a study of blood T cells in healthy people across ages (dated by TCRdb to about 2015). About the study as a whole: In model experiments, template switching captured roughly one uniquely barcoded TCR beta cDNA molecule for every two T cells. To avoid experimental bias, donors of different ages were randomly spread across the sequencing lanes. Four age groups were formed from the donors: young (average approximately 15 years), middle-aged (approximately 40), aged (approximately 60) and long-lived (roughly 81). The study measured age-related changes in TCR beta repertoire diversity using deep sequencing normalized with unique cDNA molecular identifiers. Two additional independent replicas of 1 million unique cDNA reads from the same blood draw were analyzed for two donors (one aged 18 to 29 and one aged 80 or older).

The library was produced with 5' RACE. Instrument used: Illumina HiSeq 2500. A second PCR of roughly 7 to 12 cycles was performed with a sample-barcoded 5' primer and a J-beta primer mix. Each TCR beta cDNA molecule received a unique molecular identifier from a template-switch 5' adaptor carrying 12 random nucleotides. At least 2.5 million CDR3-containing paired-end reads were obtained from each sample. The Mint cDNA synthesis kit, primed by a TRBC-specific oligonucleotide, was used to synthesize first-strand cDNA from all RNA. All cDNA was treated with uracil-DNA glycosylase and then went through a first 18-cycle PCR with the universal primers M1SS and BC2_uni_R. The original pipeline was this. Each sample was normalized by randomly selecting 1 million high-quality reads, each carrying a distinct molecular identifier. Instead of being binned into consensus sequences, reads with shared molecular identifiers were discarded. CDR3 identification, clonotype clustering and error correction used MiTCR with a Q25 quality threshold and the strictest error-elimination algorithm. A nonparametric unseen species model with Euler transformation was used to estimate a lower bound on total TCR beta diversity. In TCRdb, the public reads were trimmed at Q25 with fastp and aligned with MiXCR, with productive beta chains retained. Rows with a matching CDR3 protein are joined into one entry that keeps the most common DNA and genes. TCRdb assigned the V and J calls; the authors' analysis was not used. The sample includes 700,000 or so distinct CDR3 sequences, with 22% observed a single time. 20% to 25% of the sample rests with the top ten.

Systemically healthy Caucasian individuals from Russia, some 36 in total and aged roughly 6 to 100 years, were included as donors. Each donor gave approximately 9.4 milliliters of peripheral blood, drawn into EDTA-treated Vacutainer tubes. Ficoll-Paque density-gradient centrifugation was used to isolate PBMCs, with at least 6 million per sample. Trizol reagent was used to extract total RNA from PBMCs, with at least 5.5 micrograms per sample. Naive CD45RAhigh/CD27high T cell percentages were measured by flow cytometry on a PBMC aliquot from every donor. General conclusions and limits of the study: Conclusive comparison of naive and antigen-experienced compartments was prevented by the profiling of bulk unsorted PBMCs. There was a strong correlation between observed TCR beta diversity and the percentage of naive T cells measured by flow cytometry. Because donor CMV infection status was unknown, age-related changes in expanded clonotypes were potentially confounded. As age increased, observed TCR beta diversity per million T cells dropped in a roughly linear way, and a significant reduction was already evident by age 40. Total diversity estimates from one million sequenced T cells were considered lower bounds and underestimates. Compared with the aged group, the long-lived group had more naive CD4+ T cells, fewer expanded clones and increased TCR diversity, a pattern suggesting age selection.

Measured from the cysteine to the phenylalanine, the CDR3 is 15 residues long. Only the CDR3 DNA stays, 45 bases, in frame from base 1. From a lookup of the germline V gene, CDR1 and CDR2 are MNHEY and SVGAGI. The germline V and J ends show losses of 6 bases and 4 bases respectively, and no gene match explains 11 bases of the junction. This clonotype was seen at least ten times. Its antigen target is currently unknown. Base qualities are not provided; no much larger clone lies one nucleotide away. The rearrangement joined TRBV6-5 to TRBJ1-2, and 7 junction bases match TRBD1. The receptor's source is a man in his 70s in good health. Sequencing was carried out using blood. The nucleotide sequence reads as follows: TGTGCCAGCAGCCGCCCGGGACAGATTAGCTATGGCTACACCTTC. Translated, it gives CASSRPGQISYGYTF.